This note documents a single T cell receptor beta chain sequence. The antigen it recognizes is unknown. Base qualities were left out, and no much larger clone turns up one base away. This specimen belongs to a study of blood T cell repertoires in COVID-19 (dated by TCRdb to 2020 to 2021). Background on the whole study: Samples covering the acute and convalescent phases of COVID-19 were provided by collaborators in the United States, Italy and Spain. The prospective study material was composed of cDNA or gDNA derived from T cells, B-cell-depleted T cells, or PBMCs. Deeply sampled blood TCRbeta repertoires from subjects exposed to, actively infected with, or recovered from COVID-19 were included in the dataset. A freely available public database, intended as a resource for researchers studying the immune response to SARS-CoV-2, is where the repertoires were released. Samples were obtained from the ongoing ImmuneRACE study (first 160 participants) and from over a thousand subjects provided by 6 global collaborators. A de-identified subject ID, COVID-19 status, age in years and sex were almost always included in the sample metadata. Where available, HLA class I and class II types were taken from metadata supplied by the sample provider and were not determined by assay-based typing.

Taken from cysteine to phenylalanine, the CDR3 has 15 residues. The kept DNA is CDR3 alone, 45 bases in frame from the first base. Unmatched junction bases come to 7, with V trimmed by 4 bases and J by 5 bases. CDR1 and CDR2 are drawn from the germline V gene: SNHLY, FYNNEI. At one collaborating source in Seattle, patients were enrolled during active infection and were followed longitudinally through the course of disease. The collaborating institutions used their own protocols to collect whole blood in K2EDTA tubes. For TCRbeta analysis, collaborator samples were shipped as frozen whole blood, as isolated PBMCs, or as DNA extracted from either sample type. TCRbeta CDR3 regions were amplified from genomic DNA by means of the immunoSEQ Assay, a bias-controlled multiplex PCR. Processing in the source paper ran as follows. Within the assay, amplification of reference gene primers was used to estimate how many nucleated cells each sample contained. To quantify the absolute abundance of each unique TCRbeta CDR3 rearrangement, sequence reads were collapsed and filtered. For each sample, productive Simpson clonality was calculated as the square root of Simpson's diversity index across productive rearrangements. As stored in TCRdb, this immuneACCESS dataset retains in-frame rearrangements with V and J assigned. A fraction of the clones does not appear; measured against another copy, unresolved V genes explain less than half of the discrepancy, and the remainder lacks a known reason. The V and J calls and clone size were taken over from that table, and D and trimming were inferred from the DNA. In this sample the table shows tens of thousands of clones, about 80% of which occur a single time. Of the sample, about 20% falls within the top ten clones.

Results and caveats for the whole study, not just this receptor: Clinical and demographic metadata were provided uncurated, with the amount varying by source and participant.

The clonotype comes from a young man with COVID-19, enrolled during active disease. The sequencing input was peripheral blood. In this chain, TRBV2 is recombined with TRBJ1-5, and TRBD1 matches 8 of the central bases. CDR3 sequence: CASSVGQGAYQPQHF. The DNA reads as follows: TGTGCCAGCAGTGTGGGGCAGGGGGCATATCAGCCCCAGCATTTT.